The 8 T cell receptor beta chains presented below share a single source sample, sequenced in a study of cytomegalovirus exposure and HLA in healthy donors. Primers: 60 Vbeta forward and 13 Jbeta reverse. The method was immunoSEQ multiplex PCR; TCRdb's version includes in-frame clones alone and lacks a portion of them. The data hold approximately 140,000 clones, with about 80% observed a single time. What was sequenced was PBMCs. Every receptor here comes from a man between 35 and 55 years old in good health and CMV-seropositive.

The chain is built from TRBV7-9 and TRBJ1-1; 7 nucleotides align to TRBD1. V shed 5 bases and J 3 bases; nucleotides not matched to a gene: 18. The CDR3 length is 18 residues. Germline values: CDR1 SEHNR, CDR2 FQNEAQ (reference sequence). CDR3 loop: CASSPKGQKLLGDTEAFF. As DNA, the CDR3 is TGTGCCAGCAGCCCGAAGGGACAGAAACTTCTGGGGGACACTGAAGCTTTCTTT. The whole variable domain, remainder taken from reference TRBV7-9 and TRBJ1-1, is DTGVSQNPRHKITKRGQNVTFRCDPISEHNRLYWYRQTLGQGPEFLTYFQNEAQLEKSRLLSDRFSAERPKGSFSTLEIQRTEQGDSAMYLCASSPKGQKLLGDTEAFFGQGTRLTVV.

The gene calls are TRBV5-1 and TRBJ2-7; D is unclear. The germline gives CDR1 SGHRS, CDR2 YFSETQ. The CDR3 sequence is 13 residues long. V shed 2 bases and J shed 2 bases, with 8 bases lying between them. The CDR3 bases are TGCGCCAGCAGCTTAAAGGAGACCTACGAGCAGTACTTC. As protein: CASSLKETYEQYF. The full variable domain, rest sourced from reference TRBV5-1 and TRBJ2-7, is KAGVTQTPRYLIKTRGQQVTLSCSPISGHRSVSWYQQTPGQGLQFLFEYFSETQRNKGNFPGRFSGRQFSNSRSEMNVSTLELGDSALYLCASSLKETYEQYFGPGTRLTVT.

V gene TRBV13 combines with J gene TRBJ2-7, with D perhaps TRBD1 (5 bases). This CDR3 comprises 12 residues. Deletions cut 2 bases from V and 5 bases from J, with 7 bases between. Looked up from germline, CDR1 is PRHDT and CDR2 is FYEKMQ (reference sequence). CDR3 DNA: TGTGCCAGCAGCTTAAGGGGTGACGAGCAGTACTTC. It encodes CASSLRGDEQYF.

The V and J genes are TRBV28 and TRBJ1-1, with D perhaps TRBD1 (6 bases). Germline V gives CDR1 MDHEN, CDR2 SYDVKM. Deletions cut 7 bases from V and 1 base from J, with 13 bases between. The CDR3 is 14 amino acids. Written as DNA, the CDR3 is TGTGCCAGCAAAAAGGGAGGGGGGAACACTGAAGCTTTCTTT. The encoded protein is CASKKGGGNTEAFF.

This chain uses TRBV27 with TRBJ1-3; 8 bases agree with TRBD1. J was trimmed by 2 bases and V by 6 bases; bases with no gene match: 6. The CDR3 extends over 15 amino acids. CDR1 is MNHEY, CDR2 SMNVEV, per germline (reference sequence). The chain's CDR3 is CASSRRQGPGNTIYF. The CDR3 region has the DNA TGTGCCAGCAGCCGAAGACAGGGGCCTGGAAACACCATATATTTT.

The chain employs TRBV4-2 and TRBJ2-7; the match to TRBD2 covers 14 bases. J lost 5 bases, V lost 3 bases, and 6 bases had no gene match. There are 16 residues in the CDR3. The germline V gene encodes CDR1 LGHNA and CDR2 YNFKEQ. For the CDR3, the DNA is TGTGCCAGCAGCCAGCTACAGGGACTAGCGGGAGACGAGCAGTACTTC. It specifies CASSQLQGLAGDEQYF.

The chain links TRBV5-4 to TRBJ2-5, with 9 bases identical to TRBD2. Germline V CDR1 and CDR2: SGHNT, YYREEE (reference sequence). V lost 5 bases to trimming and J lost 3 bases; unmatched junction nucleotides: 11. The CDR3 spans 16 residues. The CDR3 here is CASRQTGLAIKETQYF. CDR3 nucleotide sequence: TGTGCCAGCAGACAGACGGGACTAGCAATTAAAGAGACCCAGTACTTC.

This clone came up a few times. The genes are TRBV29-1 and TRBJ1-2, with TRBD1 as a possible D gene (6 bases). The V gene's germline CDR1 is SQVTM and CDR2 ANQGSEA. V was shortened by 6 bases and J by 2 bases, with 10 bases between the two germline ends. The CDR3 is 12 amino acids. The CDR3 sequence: CSVPTGNYGYTF. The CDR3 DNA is TGCAGCGTACCGACAGGAAACTATGGCTACACCTTC.